This passage covers 30 T cell receptor beta chains from one sample sequenced in a study of T cells expressing NK-cell markers. TCRdb re-called the 5' RACE reads and catalogs CDR3 proteins one per entry, DNA excluded. The sample table includes 500,000 or so distinct CDR3 sequences. The sample comprised blood T cells: a sorted CD56 or NKG2C T cell subset, CD4+ or CD8+ T cells, or bulk PBMC T cells (not recorded which). These receptors all come from a man aged 18-30 years in good health.

The rearrangement links TRBV21-1 to TRBJ2-1; TCRdb names TRBD1, which stays unverified in the absence of DNA. TRBV21-1 is a known pseudogene. This CDR3 contains 14 residues. The CDR3 here is CASSKRTTYNEQFF.

The chain links TRBV5-1 to TRBJ2-1; TCRdb gives TRBD2 as the D gene, but with no DNA this cannot be confirmed. The CDR3 sequence is 17 residues long. Germline V gives CDR1 SGHRS, CDR2 YFSETQ. CDR3 sequence reads: CASSPQLAGGMYNEQFF.

The J gene is TRBJ2-5, the V gene TRBV20-1; without DNA, the TCRdb call of TRBD2 cannot be checked. Germline values: CDR1 DFQATT, CDR2 SNEGSKA (reference sequence). The CDR3 is 14 amino acids. The CDR3 protein is CSGTKGRAEETQYF.

The rearrangement joins TRBV12-3 or TRBV12-4 to TRBJ2-2; with no DNA, the TCRdb D assignment of TRBD1 cannot be verified. The CDR3 loop spans 13 amino acids. Here the CDR3 reads CATPGTGTGELFF.

The chain couples TRBV27 to TRBJ2-3; without DNA, the TCRdb call of TRBD2 cannot be checked. Germline values: CDR1 MNHEY, CDR2 SMNVEV (reference sequence). This CDR3 comprises 17 residues. CDR3 sequence reads: CASSLRAGEGWTDTQYF.

The CDR3 is CASSEKRDWETQYF. The V gene is TRBV5-4, the J gene TRBJ2-5; without DNA, the TCRdb call of TRBD1 cannot be checked. This CDR3 has 14 residues. The V gene's germline CDR1 is SGHNT and CDR2 YYREEE (reference sequence).

The chain uses TRBV5-5 and TRBJ2-7; TCRdb indicates TRBD1, and absent DNA this call remains unverified. CDR3 length equals 12 residues. The germline gives CDR1 SGHKS, CDR2 YYEKEE (reference sequence). CDR3 amino acids: CASSSVGTEQYF.

The chain is built from TRBV6-4 and TRBJ2-2; with no DNA, the TCRdb D assignment of TRBD1 cannot be verified. The germline V gene has CDR1 MRHNA and CDR2 SNTAGT. The CDR3 is made up of 15 amino acids. The chain's CDR3 is CASRPGAGETGELFF.

The chain recombines TRBV3-1 with TRBJ2-1; the TCRdb D gene call, TRBD2, has no DNA to confirm it. Germline V gene sequence: CDR1 LGHDT, CDR2 YNNKEL (reference sequence). The CDR3 is made up of 16 amino acids. The CDR3 region is CASSPSLAGLINEQFF.

The V gene is TRBV15, the J gene TRBJ2-5; TCRdb gives TRBD2 as the D gene, but with no DNA this cannot be confirmed. This CDR3 spans 16 amino acids. From germline, CDR1 is LNHNV and CDR2 YYDKDF (reference sequence). The CDR3 here is CATSRVTTRVRETQYF.

The genes are TRBV7-9 and TRBJ2-1. The germline CDR1 and CDR2 sequences are SEHNR and FQNEAQ (reference sequence). The CDR3 extends over 13 amino acids. The CDR3 region is CASSPVGDDEQFF.

CDR3: CASRGQGNSPLHF. This rearrangement joins TRBV28 to TRBJ1-6; there is no DNA to check the TCRdb D call of TRBD1. The CDR3 sequence is 13 residues long. Germline values: CDR1 MDHEN, CDR2 SYDVKM.

This sequence joins TRBV5-1 and TRBJ2-3; the D call of TRBD1 rests on TCRdb alone, since no DNA is present to check it. In germline, CDR1 is SGHRS, CDR2 YFSETQ. The CDR3 totals 15 residues. The CDR3 loop is CASSLDGTGWDTQYF.

The chain joins TRBV11-2 to TRBJ1-2; TCRdb designates TRBD1, a call that cannot be tested without DNA. Germline CDR1 SGHAT, CDR2 FQNNGV. This CDR3 region has 14 residues. CDR3 sequence reads: CASSPTGWDYGYTF.

This rearrangement joins TRBV6-2 or TRBV6-3 to TRBJ2-1; there is no DNA to check the TCRdb D call of TRBD1. CDR1 is MNHEY and CDR2 is SVGEGT in the germline V gene. The CDR3 spans 12 residues. CDR3 sequence: CASSPPRGEQFF.

V usage is TRBV3-1 and J usage is TRBJ2-7; checking the TCRdb D call of TRBD2 is not possible without DNA. The CDR3 has 14 residues. The germline V gene encodes CDR1 LGHDT and CDR2 YNNKEL (reference sequence). This CDR3 is CASSQSGLAYEQYF.

The chain recombines TRBV12-3 or TRBV12-4 with TRBJ2-5; no DNA is available, so the TRBD2 call from TCRdb remains unchecked. The CDR3 runs 18 residues. This chain's CDR3 is CASSHWTSGREFQETQYF.

J is TRBJ2-3 and V is TRBV10-3; without DNA, the TCRdb call of TRBD1 cannot be checked. This CDR3 comprises 14 residues. Germline V gene lookup returns CDR1 ENHRY and CDR2 SYGVKD. Here the CDR3 reads CAIGQGANSDTQYF.

The J gene is TRBJ2-3, the V gene TRBV25-1; TCRdb outputs TRBD1, but without DNA this stays unchecked. Per germline, CDR1 MGHDK and CDR2 SYGVNS. The CDR3 spans 16 residues. CDR3: CASSDISGTGLLGQYF.

The V and J genes are TRBV5-1 and TRBJ2-1; with no DNA, the TCRdb D assignment of TRBD1 cannot be verified. The CDR3 totals 15 residues. Germline lookup yields CDR1 SGHRS and CDR2 YFSETQ. The chain's CDR3 is CASSLRTGWLSEQFF.

The gene calls are TRBV5-1 and TRBJ2-7; TCRdb outputs TRBD1, but without DNA this stays unchecked. CDR3 size: 15 residues. Germline V gene lookup returns CDR1 SGHRS and CDR2 YFSETQ. The CDR3 protein is CASSYRTGAGYEQYF.

The J gene is TRBJ2-6, the V gene TRBV6-5; the D gene TCRdb calls, TRBD2, cannot be checked with no DNA. The CDR3 extends over 19 amino acids. Germline assignment: CDR1 MNHEY and CDR2 SVGAGI. The CDR3: CASSYSSIFERPGANVLTF.

The chain recombines TRBV27 with TRBJ1-2. Germline CDR1 MNHEY, CDR2 SMNVEV (reference sequence). The CDR3 covers 15 residues. The CDR3 loop reads CASTPSRAGIDGYTF.

The CDR3: CSVEKLPGAAGSYNEQFF. The chain employs TRBV29-1 and TRBJ2-1; TCRdb's D gene call, TRBD2, goes unchecked for lack of DNA. CDR3 length: 18 residues. Looked up from germline, CDR1 is SQVTM and CDR2 is ANQGSEA.

The rearrangement joins TRBV7-8 to TRBJ1-2; TCRdb returns TRBD1, unconfirmable since there is no DNA. There are 16 residues in the CDR3. Looked up from germline, CDR1 is SGHVS and CDR2 is FQNEAQ. The CDR3 sequence: CASSPRLVALAYGYTF.

V and J are TRBV27 and TRBJ2-2. This CDR3 is 13 amino acids long. The germline gives CDR1 MNHEY, CDR2 SMNVEV (reference sequence). This CDR3 reads CASRVVGLGELFF.

The chain is built from TRBV6-5 and TRBJ2-7; without DNA, the TCRdb call of TRBD1 cannot be checked. In germline, CDR1 is MNHEY, CDR2 SVGAGI. The CDR3 runs 15 residues. CDR3 sequence reads: CASSLGPTGGGEQYF.

The chain employs TRBV15 and TRBJ1-1. This CDR3 is built from 15 residues. CDR1 LNHNV and CDR2 YYDKDF come from the germline V gene (reference sequence). The CDR3 region is CATSSTGSFVAEAFF. The full variable domain, with the rest looked up from reference TRBV15 and TRBJ1-1, is DAMVIQNPRYQVTQFGKPVTLSCSQTLNHNVMYWYQQKSSQAPKLLFHYYDKDFNNEADTPDNFQSRRPNTSFCFLDIRSPGLGDTAMYLCATSSTGSFVAEAFFGQGTRLTVV.

The chain combines TRBV4-1 with TRBJ1-4; TCRdb's assignment of TRBD1 cannot be checked, as there is no DNA. The CDR3 runs to 17 residues. Germline V gene lookup returns CDR1 MGHRA and CDR2 YSYEKL. CDR3 amino acids: CASSQEARGQSRKKLFF.

The chain carries TRBV7-2 and TRBJ2-1; the D call of TRBD1 rests on TCRdb alone, since no DNA is present to check it. CDR3 length: 13 amino acids. CDR1 and CDR2 from the germline V gene are SGHTA and FQGNSA. CDR3 residues: CASSQRWGVEQFF.